The subject of this entry is one T cell receptor beta chain. Its antigen is unknown. This entry is derived from a study of T cell repertoires in cytomegalovirus infection. TCRdb used MiXCR to reprocess the reads, holding one entry per CDR3 protein. The repertoire holds approximately 350,000 distinct CDR3 sequences, with roughly 34% as singletons. Study conclusions and caveats: Dominant in the ex vivo response were TCR beta clonotypes restricted by HLA-C and specific for CMV.

The material was cultured PBMCs, obtained from culture after CMV antigen stimulation. The clonotype originates from a human donor in good health (CMV status not recorded). Some clones in this sample may be carry-over from other donors' samples.

CDR3 nucleotides: TGTGCCAGTTCCCGCACAGGAGCGGGAGTTCGGGCGAACACCGGGGAGCTGTTTTTT. This encodes CASSRTGAGVRANTGELFF. This chain links TRBV19 with TRBJ2-2; TRBD2 aligns across 8 bases. J was trimmed by 0 bases and V by 8 bases; bases with no gene match: 17. The germline CDR1 and CDR2 sequences are LNHDA and SQIVND (reference sequence). This CDR3 has 19 amino acids.